The 2 T cell receptor beta chains reported below all come from one sample, sequenced in a study of T cell repertoires in cytomegalovirus infection. These receptors' targets are unknown. TCRdb re-analysed the reads in MiXCR, keeping a single row per CDR3 protein. This table has 800,000 to 950,000 distinct CDR3 sequences, about 33% appearing once. This specimen was cultured CD8+ T cells from PBMCs, taken from culture after CMV antigen stimulation. The receptors shown here come from a human donor in good health (CMV status not recorded). Some clones in this sample may be carry-over from other donors' samples.

The V gene is TRBV19, the J gene TRBJ1-5, with a tentative D call TRBD1 (6 bases). The CDR3 consists of 11 residues. In germline, CDR1 is LNHDA, CDR2 SQIVND (reference sequence). Between the trimmed V and J ends, which lost 8 bases and 12 bases, there was a span of 14 bases. The CDR3 spells CASGGSQGQHF. DNA for the CDR3: TGTGCCAGTGGGGGCTCTCAGGGCCAGCATTTT.

The rearrangement joins TRBV4-1 to TRBJ2-3, with 10 bases matching TRBD2. This CDR3 has 17 amino acids. Per germline, CDR1 MGHRA and CDR2 YSYEKL. V dropped 4 bases and J dropped 4; count of bases not matched to a gene: 11. The CDR3 sequence is CASSPWASGGVSDTQYF. The CDR3, as DNA: TGCGCCAGCAGCCCCTGGGCTAGCGGGGGAGTTTCAGATACGCAGTATTTT.